A selection of T cell receptor beta chains follows, all from one sample in a study of Ad26.COV2.S vaccination and SARS-CoV-2 variants. Assay: immunoSEQ multiplex PCR; the TCRdb copy retains only in-frame clones and omits some. The sample holds roughly 320,000 clones, around 90% seen once. The sample was peripheral blood, taken in a trial of Ad26.COV2.S vaccine versus placebo. Receptors originate from a person between 18 and 59 years old who received the Ad26.COV2.S COVID-19 vaccine or a placebo. Each CDR3 is given without its conserved first and last residue. Clone size appears in some rows only: once, few, many, or a class for an expanded clone.

j_gene,v_gene,abundance,CDR3aa
TRBJ2-5,TRBV6-5,.,ASSGGGRETQY
TRBJ2-7,TRBV4-2,.,ASSQVGTSGTFYEQY
TRBJ2-2,TRBV7-3,.,ASSLRRTTGELF
TRBJ2-3,TRBV5-4,.,ASRGGLSTDTQY
TRBJ1-1,TRBV5-1,once,ASHRGQDTEAF
TRBJ1-1,TRBV6-2/TRBV6-3,.,ASSPRQLNTEAF
TRBJ2-3,TRBV13,.,ASSVDSWPDTQY
TRBJ1-1,TRBV7-2,.,ASSQRGVDRGHTEAF
TRBJ2-3,TRBV4-2,.,ASSQASGLAYVYTDTQY
TRBJ2-7,TRBV19,.,ASSIDRGRDEQY
TRBJ1-2,TRBV30,.,AWSVGLNYGYT
TRBJ1-1,TRBV7-9,.,ASGRIEAF
TRBJ2-5,TRBV23-1,once,ASSLKTGTTVETQY
TRBJ2-3,TRBV7-3,few,ASSLNQGGTDTQY
TRBJ2-7,TRBV5-1,.,ASSWDREYEQY
TRBJ2-7,TRBV7-9,.,ASSLGLREQY
TRBJ1-6,TRBV5-6,.,ASSFQTGVGSYNSPLH
TRBJ1-5,TRBV18,.,ASSPPGTGVGSNQPQH
TRBJ2-7,TRBV11-3,.,ASSRGILDEQY
TRBJ2-7,TRBV9,.,ASSVGYAAGYEQY
TRBJ2-7,TRBV9,.,ASSPGLAGGPIYEQY
TRBJ2-5,TRBV9,.,ASSVGEGSGETQY
TRBJ1-2,TRBV5-6,.,ASSPGTGAYYGYT
TRBJ1-4,TRBV25-1,.,ASSELDATNEKLF
TRBJ1-1,TRBV4-2,.,ASSFRTEINTEAF
TRBJ1-5,TRBV4-3,.,ASSQEAHGQPQH
TRBJ1-5,TRBV2,.,ASLQGLNQPQH
TRBJ2-5,TRBV3-1/TRBV3-2,.,ASSQVSPSGEKQETQY
TRBJ2-3,TRBV7-9,.,ASSLLRTDTQY
TRBJ2-7,TRBV7-9,.,ASSPTGVRGIYEQY
TRBJ2-5,TRBV3-1/TRBV3-2,.,ASSLPGTGGFGETQY
TRBJ2-7,TRBV30,.,AWRGRGGEQY